This entry describes one T cell receptor beta chain. The target of this receptor is not known. Base qualities are not provided; no much larger clone lies one nucleotide away. Genomic DNA served as template for TCR beta VDJ combination and CDR3 sequence profiling. An Illumina HiSeq 2000 was the platform used for TCR repertoire sequencing. As for how the authors treated the data: TRBV/TRBJ rearrangement plots, CDR3 size and DJ length profiles, and Simpson's diversity index were used to assess repertoires. The immunodominant clone was defined as the most abundant DNA sequence in deep sequencing data. CDR3 amino acid sequences were screened for sharing across subjects and compared with published repertoires and the VDJdb database. The public reads were run again by TCRdb, first through fastp at Q25 and then through MiXCR, and only productive beta chains were kept. Rows with one shared CDR3 protein collapse into an entry with the most common genes and DNA. The V and J calls shown here were made by TCRdb, not taken from the authors' results. The sample yields 400,000 to 450,000 distinct CDR3 sequences; 65% to 80% were counted once. 4% of the sample goes to the ten largest clones.

The study deep-sequenced TCR repertoires of sorted CD4+ and CD8+ blood T cells from severe aplastic anemia patients and healthy subjects. Ficoll-Paque density gradient centrifugation was used to isolate peripheral blood mononuclear cells. Before DNA extraction, CD4+ and CD8+ T cells were sorted with FACS or magnetic beads. CDR3 length: 15 amino acids, cysteine to phenylalanine. The kept DNA is CDR3 alone, 45 bases in frame from the first base. The germline V gene (reference sequence) supplies CDR1 LNHDA and CDR2 SQIVND. V and J lose 0 bases and 7 bases, and a span of 10 bases separates them. These data originate in a study of CD8+CD57+ T cells in acquired aplastic anemia (dated by TCRdb to between 2018 and 2020). General notes on the study: On average, sorted CD4+ and CD8+ cells yielded 2.5 to 3.5 ug of extracted DNA, with a range of about 0.19 to 30 ug. Mean read counts for healthy donor samples were about 10 million for CD4+ cells and roughly 12 million for CD8+ cells.

Paper-wide results and their limitations: About 28 CD8+ CDR3 sequences were found in both patients and controls but appeared to be highly expressed in patients and within the immunodominant clones of the patients. Patients and healthy controls showed no significant difference in CD8+ Simpson's diversity (P=0.060).

This receptor was obtained from a human donor in good health, serving as a control. The sample comprised sorted CD4+, CD8+, or CD8+CD57+ T cells (not recorded which) from PBMCs. The chain is made from TRBV19 and TRBJ1-6; the D gene is not confidently resolved. The DNA is TGTGCCAGTAGTATAGATCACGGGCCGAATTCACCCCTCCACTTT. Its protein reads: CASSIDHGPNSPLHF.